The clone carrying this T cell receptor beta chain was found many times. The data are from a study of T cells in Graves' hyperthyroidism and ophthalmopathy. Trimming pared 0 bases from V and 8 bases from J, leaving 14 bases between. This CDR3 region has 14 residues. Germline CDR1 is SQVTM and CDR2 is ANQGSEA. For Graves' hyperthyroidism to be stable, ophthalmopathy could not progress within 18 months. TCR beta CDR3 sequences were amplified from RNA transcripts. The TCR CDR3 was amplified in a first-round RT-PCR using the HTBI primer set. TCRdb used MiXCR to reprocess the multiplex PCR reads, holding one entry per CDR3 protein. The table shows 300,000 to 500,000 distinct CDR3 sequences, with around 14% occurring only once.

The J gene is TRBJ2-1, the V gene TRBV29-1; the D is unclear. The sequence derives from a woman aged 25 to 45 with Graves' hyperthyroidism. The source material was blood. CDR3 nucleotide sequence: TGCAGCGTTGAAGATCGTACGCAATACCATGAGCAGTTCTTC. Translated, it gives CSVEDRTQYHEQFF.